These 12 T cell receptor beta chains were all obtained from the same sample, sequenced in a study of OX40 agonist ivuxolimab in advanced cancers. Method: immunoSEQ multiplex PCR; TCRdb's copy keeps in-frame clones and lacks some. The repertoire has approximately 45,000 clones, roughly 94% of them found once; the top ten carry roughly 11%. The starting material was CD4+ or CD8+ T cells sorted from blood, obtained in a trial of the OX40 agonist ivuxolimab. These TCRs come from an adult with an advanced solid tumor such as melanoma, head and neck, liver or kidney cancer.

V is TRBV11-3 and J is TRBJ1-1, with D hard to call. This CDR3 spans 13 amino acids. CDR1 is SGHNT and CDR2 is YENEEA in the germline V gene. Trimming took off 1 base at V and 6 bases at J, with 9 bases between the two ends. The CDR3 is CASSLGRRSEAFF. In DNA, the CDR3 is TGTGCCAGCAGCTTAGGTCGCCGCTCTGAAGCTTTCTTT.

The chain has TRBV5-4 and TRBJ2-7, with D hard to call. Germline-derived CDR1 and CDR2 are SGHNT and YYREEE (reference sequence). V was cut by 0 bases and J by 4 bases, with 5 bases left in between. CDR3 length: 12 amino acids. The chain's CDR3 is CASSLDLYEQYF. CDR3 coding DNA: TGTGCCAGCAGCTTGGACCTGTACGAGCAGTACTTC. Supplemented by reference TRBV5-4 and TRBJ2-7, the full variable domain reads ETGVTQSPTHLIKTRGQQVTLRCSSQSGHNTVSWYQQALGQGPQFIFQYYREEENGRGNFPPRFSGLQFPNYSSELNVNALELDDSALYLCASSLDLYEQYFGPGTRLTVT.

In the case of this clone: A read error may account for a junction end that differs from germline. The CDR3 reads CVSSLTPSATKSGQRPDF. The DNA for the CDR3 is TGTGTCAGCAGCTTAACTCCTAGTGCCACAAAGTCGGGCCAACGTCCTGACTTC. The chain recombines TRBV7-7 with TRBJ2-6; no definite D call. Germline V lookup: CDR1 SSHAT, CDR2 FNYEAQ (reference sequence). There are 18 residues in the CDR3.

This chain connects TRBV9 to TRBJ1-1; possibly TRBD1 for D (5 bases). With 0 bases removed from V and 1 base from J, the gap between germline ends came to 13 bases. Germline CDR1 is SGDLS and CDR2 is YYNGEE. The CDR3 totals 16 residues. The CDR3 region has the DNA TGTGCCAGCAGCGTAGCCCCGATACAGGAGAACACTGAAGCTTTCTTT. Its protein is CASSVAPIQENTEAFF.

The rearrangement joins TRBV6-1 to TRBJ1-1; weak D call: TRBD1 (5 bases). Between the trimmed V and J ends, which lost 2 bases and 5 bases, there was a span of 9 bases. The V gene's germline CDR1 is MNHNS and CDR2 SASEGT. The CDR3 covers 13 residues. The CDR3 spells CASSENRGTEAFF. CDR3 nucleotide sequence: TGTGCCAGCAGTGAAAATAGGGGAACTGAAGCTTTCTTT.

The chain links TRBV5-1 to TRBJ2-5, with 7 bases identical to TRBD2. With 3 bases clipped from V and 4 bases from J, the junction kept 6 bases outside the gene matches. The CDR3 is 14 amino acids. Germline CDR1 is SGHRS and CDR2 is YFSETQ. The chain's CDR3 is CASSYGGSGETQYF. CDR3 coding DNA: TGCGCCAGCAGCTATGGCGGGAGCGGAGAGACCCAGTACTTC.

The chain employs TRBV4-2 and TRBJ2-1, with unresolved D. Trimming shortened V by 1 base and J by 4 bases, and 5 bases separated the two germline ends. The CDR3 is made up of 13 amino acids. The V gene's germline CDR1 is LGHNA and CDR2 YNFKEQ. The CDR3 region is CASSQVPYNEQFF. The CDR3 DNA follows: TGTGCCAGCAGCCAAGTCCCTTACAATGAGCAGTTCTTC.

The chain links TRBV27 to TRBJ1-6; possible D gene TRBD1, 6 bases. Between the trimmed V and J ends, which lost 5 bases and 6 bases, there was a span of 17 bases. The CDR3 has 16 residues. Per germline, CDR1 MNHEY and CDR2 SMNVEV (reference sequence). CDR3 protein: CASSSIPRDTNSPLHF. The DNA for the CDR3 is TGTGCCAGCAGTAGTATACCGCGGGACACTAATTCACCCCTCCACTTT.

V is TRBV4-3 and J is TRBJ2-1; 9 bases fit TRBD1. The length of the CDR3 is 18 residues. CDR1 and CDR2 (germline): LGHNA, YSLEER. The ends lost 3 bases at V and 12 bases at J; junction bases unmatched: 21. In DNA, the CDR3 is TGCGCCAGCAGCCAGTGGTCTCTTGGACAGGGGCCCCCCAATTGGCAGTTCTTC. It encodes CASSQWSLGQGPPNWQFF.

The V and J genes are TRBV9 and TRBJ2-3, with D uncertain. Germline V gene data show CDR1 as SGDLS and CDR2 as YYNGEE. The V and J ends lost 3 bases and 0 bases respectively, with 8 bases between them. The CDR3 is 14 residues long. CDR3 residues: CASSAHPSTDTQYF. The CDR3 DNA reads TGTGCCAGCAGCGCCCACCCAAGCACAGATACGCAGTATTTT.

This clone has a handful of counts. This rearrangement joins TRBV7-6 to TRBJ2-3; TRBD2 matches 7 bases. After removal of 0 bases from V and 3 bases from J, the junction contained 0 bases not matched to a gene. Germline assignment: CDR1 SGHVS and CDR2 FNYEAQ. The CDR3 spans 14 residues. CDR3: CASSLARGTDTQYF. The CDR3 DNA is TGTGCCAGCAGCTTAGCGCGGGGGACAGATACGCAGTATTTT.

The CDR3 DNA is TGTGCCATCAGTGAGGCGGGACTAGCCCACGAGCAGTACTTC. Amino acid sequence: CAISEAGLAHEQYF. This rearrangement joins TRBV10-3 to TRBJ2-7, with TRBD2 matching 9 bases. With V trimmed by 2 bases and J by 5 bases, 4 bases remained unmatched. The CDR3 is 14 amino acids. Germline CDR1 is ENHRY and CDR2 is SYGVKD.